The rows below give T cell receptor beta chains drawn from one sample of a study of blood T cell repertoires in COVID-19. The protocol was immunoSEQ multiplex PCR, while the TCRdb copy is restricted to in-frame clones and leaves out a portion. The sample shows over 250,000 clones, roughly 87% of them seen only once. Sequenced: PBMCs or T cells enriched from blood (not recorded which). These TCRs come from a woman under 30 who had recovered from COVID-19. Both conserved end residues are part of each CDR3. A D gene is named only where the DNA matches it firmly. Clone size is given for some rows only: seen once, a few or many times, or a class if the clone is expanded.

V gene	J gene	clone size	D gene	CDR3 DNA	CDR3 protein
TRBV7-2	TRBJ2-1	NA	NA	TGTGCCAGCAGCTCCCGGAGGGCTAGCACGAATGAGCAGTTCTTC	CASSSRRASTNEQFF
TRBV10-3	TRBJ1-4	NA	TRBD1	TGTGCCATCAGTGAGACAGGGGGTGAAGAAAGGGTGTTTTTT	CAISETGGEERVFF
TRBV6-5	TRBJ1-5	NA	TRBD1	TGTGCCAGCAGTTTTGGGACAGGGGCGAATCAGCCCCAGCATTTT	CASSFGTGANQPQHF
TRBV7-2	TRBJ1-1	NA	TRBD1	TGTGCCAGCACCTTTATACAGGGGGCGCTGGACACTGAAGCTTTCTTT	CASTFIQGALDTEAFF
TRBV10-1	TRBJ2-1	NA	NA	TGCGCCAGCAGTGAGCTCGAACTAGGGAGGAGCTCCTACAATGAGCAGTTCTTC	CASSELELGRSSYNEQFF
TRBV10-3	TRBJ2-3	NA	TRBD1	TGTGCCATCAGTGAGTCTACAGGGGGCATTACGCAGTATTTT	CAISESTGGITQYF
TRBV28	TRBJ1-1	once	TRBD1	TGTGCCAGCAGTTCAGGACAGGGGGACACTGAAGCTTTCTTT	CASSSGQGDTEAFF
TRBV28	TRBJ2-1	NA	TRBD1	TGTGCCAGCAGTGCCCATGACAGGGACAGGTACATGAATGAGCAGTTCTTC	CASSAHDRDRYMNEQFF
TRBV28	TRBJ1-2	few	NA	TGTGCCAGCAGCCCCCTAACAGGGCGATATGGCTACACCTTC	CASSPLTGRYGYTF
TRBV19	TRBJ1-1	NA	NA	TGTGCCAGTACCACACAGGCTCGGGACACTGAAGCTTTCTTT	CASTTQARDTEAFF
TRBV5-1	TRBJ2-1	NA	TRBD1	TGCGCCAGCAGCTTAGGACAGGGGGTGCGCAATGAGCAGTTCTTC	CASSLGQGVRNEQFF
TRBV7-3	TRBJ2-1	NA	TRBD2	TGTGCCAGCAGCTTGACTAGCGGGAGAGTGAATGAGCAGTTCTTC	CASSLTSGRVNEQFF
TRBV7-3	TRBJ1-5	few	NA	TGTGCCAGCAGCCAGGGTTCCAATCAGCCCCAGCATTTT	CASSQGSNQPQHF
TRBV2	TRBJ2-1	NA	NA	TGTGCCAGCGGACTTAGCGGAGGGTCCAATGAGCAGTTCTTC	CASGLSGGSNEQFF
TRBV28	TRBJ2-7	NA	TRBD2	TGTGCCAGCAGTACGACTAGCGCCACCGGTAACGAGCAGTACTTC	CASSTTSATGNEQYF
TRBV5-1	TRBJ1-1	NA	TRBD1	TGCGCCAGCACGGACAGGGGCCCATCCCTGAACACTGAAGCTTTCTTT	CASTDRGPSLNTEAFF
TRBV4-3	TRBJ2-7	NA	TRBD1	TGCGCCAGCAGCCAAGACAGGGGGCAGGTGTACGAGCAGTACTTC	CASSQDRGQVYEQYF
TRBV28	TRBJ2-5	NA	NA	TGTGCCACCCGACGAGTGGGGGGAAGGGAGACCCAGTACTTC	CATRRVGGRETQYF
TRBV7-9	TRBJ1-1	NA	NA	TGTGCCAGCAGCTTCCTCGGGGGAAACACTGAAGCTTTCTTT	CASSFLGGNTEAFF
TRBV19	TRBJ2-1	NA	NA	TGTGCCAGTAGTAGCCCCCAGGGTCGGAGAGCCTACAATGAGCAGTTCTTC	CASSSPQGRRAYNEQFF
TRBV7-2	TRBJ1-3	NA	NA	TGTGCCAGCAGCTTCTTAAGGGGTGGAAACACCATATATTTT	CASSFLRGGNTIYF
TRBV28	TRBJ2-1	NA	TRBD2	TGTGCCAGCAGTTTCTTGACTAGCGGCCACAATGAGCAGTTCTTC	CASSFLTSGHNEQFF
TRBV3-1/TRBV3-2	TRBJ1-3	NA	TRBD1	TGTGCCAGCAGCCACCTAATAACGACAGGGTCTGGAAACACCATATATTTT	CASSHLITTGSGNTIYF
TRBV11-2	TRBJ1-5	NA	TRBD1	TGTGCCAGCAGCTTAGGGGGCAGGGGGCGTAACAATCAGCCCCAGCATTTT	CASSLGGRGRNNQPQHF
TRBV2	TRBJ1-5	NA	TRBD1	TGTGCCAGCCTACCGGGACAGGGAGGCAATCAGCCCCAGCATTTT	CASLPGQGGNQPQHF
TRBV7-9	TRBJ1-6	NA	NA	TGTGCCAGCAGCTTGGGGGGAAGTCCCTATAATTCACCCCTCCACTTT	CASSLGGSPYNSPLHF
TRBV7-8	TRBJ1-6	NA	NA	TGTGCCAGCAGCTTAGACCCCAGACAGGAGAGCTCCTATAATTCACCCCTCCACTTT	CASSLDPRQESSYNSPLHF
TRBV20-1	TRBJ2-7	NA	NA	TGCAGTGCCGAGGGTGGCTACGAGCAGTACTTC	CSAEGGYEQYF
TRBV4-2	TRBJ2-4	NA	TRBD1	TGTGCCAGCAGCCGAGTAAGTGGGCAGGGGGAAAACATTCAGTACTTC	CASSRVSGQGENIQYF
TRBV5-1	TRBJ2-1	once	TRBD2	TGCGCCAGCAGCTTTGTCGGGAGGGCCAATGAGCAGTTCTTC	CASSFVGRANEQFF
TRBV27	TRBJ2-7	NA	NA	TGTGCCAGCAGCCTCACCCCACTAGGAACCTACGAGCAGTACTTC	CASSLTPLGTYEQYF
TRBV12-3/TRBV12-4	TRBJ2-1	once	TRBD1	TGTGCCAGCAGTACGACAGGGAAAAATGAGCAGTTCTTC	CASSTTGKNEQFF
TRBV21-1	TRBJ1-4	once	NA	TGTGCCAGCAGCACCCAGGACAGGCTTAATGAAAAACTGTTTTTT	CASSTQDRLNEKLFF
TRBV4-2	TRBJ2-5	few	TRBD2	TGTGCCAGCAGCCCGAGAGCAGCTAGCGGGGGGGGAGAGACCCAGTACTTC	CASSPRAASGGGETQYF
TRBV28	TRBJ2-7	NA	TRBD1	TGTGCCAGCAGCCGCAGAACCTACAGGGGGTTCTCCTACGAGCAGTACTTC	CASSRRTYRGFSYEQYF
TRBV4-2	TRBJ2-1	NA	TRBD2	TGTGCCAGCAGCCAGGTTAGCGGGAGGACCTACAATGAGCAGTTCTTC	CASSQVSGRTYNEQFF
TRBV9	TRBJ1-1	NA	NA	TGTGCCAGCAGCGTAGATTTCCTCGGCACTGAAGCTTTCTTT	CASSVDFLGTEAFF
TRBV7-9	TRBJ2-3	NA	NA	TGTGCCAGCAGCCCTCGCGGGATCAGCACAGATACGCAGTATTTT	CASSPRGISTDTQYF
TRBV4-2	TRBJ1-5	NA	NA	TGTGCCAGCAGCCAAGAAACAGGGAAAGGACAGCCCCAGCATTTT	CASSQETGKGQPQHF
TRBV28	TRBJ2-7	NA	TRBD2	TGTGCCAGCAGTTTAGTAGGTAGCGGGGGGCCTGCCTTCATCGACGAGCAGTACTTC	CASSLVGSGGPAFIDEQYF
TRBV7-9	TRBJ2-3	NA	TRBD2	TGTGCCAGCAGCCTAATAAGCGGGAGTTACCCAGATACGCAGTATTTT	CASSLISGSYPDTQYF
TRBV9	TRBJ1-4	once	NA	TGTGCCAGCAGCGGGGGGCCGGGGAAGAGTGAAAAACTGTTTTTT	CASSGGPGKSEKLFF
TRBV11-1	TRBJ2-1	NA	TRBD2	TGTGCCAGCAGCTATTTCAGCGGGGGGGTAAATGAGCAGTTCTTC	CASSYFSGGVNEQFF
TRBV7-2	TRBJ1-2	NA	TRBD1	TGTGCCAGCAGCCCCGAAAGGACAGGGGGAGGCTACACCTTC	CASSPERTGGGYTF
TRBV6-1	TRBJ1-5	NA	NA	TGTGCCAGCAGTGACGGACAGAGCAATCAGCCCCAGCATTTT	CASSDGQSNQPQHF
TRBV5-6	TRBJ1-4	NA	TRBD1	TGTGCCAGCAGCCTAGACAGGGGGATTGAAAAACTGTTTTTT	CASSLDRGIEKLFF
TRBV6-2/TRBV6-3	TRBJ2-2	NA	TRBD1	TGTGCCAGCAGCTCTCACGGACAGGGTGGCACCGGGGAGCTGTTTTTT	CASSSHGQGGTGELFF
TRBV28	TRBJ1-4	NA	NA	TGTGCCAGCAGTTTTAGGGGGGGGTCGGGTCATGAAAAACTGTTTTTT	CASSFRGGSGHEKLFF
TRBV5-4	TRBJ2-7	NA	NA	TGTGCCAGCAGTTCGCAGTCCCAACAGCAGTACGAGCAGTACTTC	CASSSQSQQQYEQYF
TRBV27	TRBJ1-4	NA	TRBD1	TGTGCCAGCAGTCCGATACAGGGGGCAACTAATGAAAAACTGTTTTTT	CASSPIQGATNEKLFF
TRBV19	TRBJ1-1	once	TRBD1	TGTGCCAGTAGTATATTAGGACAGGTGAACACTGAAGCTTTCTTT	CASSILGQVNTEAFF
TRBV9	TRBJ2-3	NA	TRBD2	TGTGCCAGCAGCGTAACGCTAGCGGGGGCCATAGATACGCAGTATTTT	CASSVTLAGAIDTQYF